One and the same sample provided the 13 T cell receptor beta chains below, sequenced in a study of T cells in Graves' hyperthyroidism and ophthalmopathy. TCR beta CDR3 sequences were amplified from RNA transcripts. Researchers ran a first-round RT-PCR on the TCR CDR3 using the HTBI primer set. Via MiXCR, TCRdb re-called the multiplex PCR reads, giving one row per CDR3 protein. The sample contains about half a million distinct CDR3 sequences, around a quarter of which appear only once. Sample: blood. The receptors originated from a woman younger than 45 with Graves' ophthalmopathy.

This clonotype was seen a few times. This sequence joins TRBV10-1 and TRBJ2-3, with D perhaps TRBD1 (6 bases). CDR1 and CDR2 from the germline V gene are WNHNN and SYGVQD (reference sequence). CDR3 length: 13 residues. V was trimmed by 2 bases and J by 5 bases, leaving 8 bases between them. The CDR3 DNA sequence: TGCGCCAGCAGTGAGGCAGGGGAAGATACGCAGTATTTT. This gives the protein CASSEAGEDTQYF.

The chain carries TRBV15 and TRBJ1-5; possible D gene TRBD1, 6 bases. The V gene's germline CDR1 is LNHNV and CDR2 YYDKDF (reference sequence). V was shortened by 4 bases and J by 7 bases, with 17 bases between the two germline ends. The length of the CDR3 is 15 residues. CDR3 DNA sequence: TGTGCCACCAGCAATGCAGGGGAGTTGGGACAGCCCCAGCATTTT. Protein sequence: CATSNAGELGQPQHF.

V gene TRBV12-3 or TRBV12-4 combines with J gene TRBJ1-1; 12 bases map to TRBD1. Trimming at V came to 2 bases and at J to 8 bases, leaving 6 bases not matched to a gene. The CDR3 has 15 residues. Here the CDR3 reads CASSLMGQGAKEAFF. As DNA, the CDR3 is TGTGCCAGCAGTTTAATGGGACAGGGGGCCAAGGAAGCTTTCTTT.

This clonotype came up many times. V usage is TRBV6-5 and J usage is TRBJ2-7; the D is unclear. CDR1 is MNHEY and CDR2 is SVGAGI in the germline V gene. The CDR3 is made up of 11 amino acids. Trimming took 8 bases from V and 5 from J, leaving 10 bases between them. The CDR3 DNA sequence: TGTGCCAGCGCGAGGCAGAACGAGCAGTACTTC. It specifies CASARQNEQYF.

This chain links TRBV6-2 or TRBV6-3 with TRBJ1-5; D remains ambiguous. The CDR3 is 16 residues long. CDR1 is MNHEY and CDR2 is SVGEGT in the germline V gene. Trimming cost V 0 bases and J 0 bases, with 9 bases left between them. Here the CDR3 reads CASSYSRDYSNQPQHF. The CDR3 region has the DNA TGTGCCAGCAGTTACTCGAGAGATTATAGCAATCAGCCCCAGCATTTT.

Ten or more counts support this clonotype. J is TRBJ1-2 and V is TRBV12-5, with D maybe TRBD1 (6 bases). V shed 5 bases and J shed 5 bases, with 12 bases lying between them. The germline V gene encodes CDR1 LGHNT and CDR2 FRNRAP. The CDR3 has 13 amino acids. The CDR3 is CASGDRGGYGYTF. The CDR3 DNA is TGTGCTAGTGGTGATCGAGGGGGGTATGGCTACACCTTC.

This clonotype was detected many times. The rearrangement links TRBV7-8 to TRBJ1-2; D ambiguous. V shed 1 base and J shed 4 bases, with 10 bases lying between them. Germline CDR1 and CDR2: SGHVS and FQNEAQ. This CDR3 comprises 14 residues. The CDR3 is CASSLEYPGYGYTF. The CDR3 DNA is TGTGCCAGCAGCTTAGAATATCCAGGCTATGGCTACACCTTC.

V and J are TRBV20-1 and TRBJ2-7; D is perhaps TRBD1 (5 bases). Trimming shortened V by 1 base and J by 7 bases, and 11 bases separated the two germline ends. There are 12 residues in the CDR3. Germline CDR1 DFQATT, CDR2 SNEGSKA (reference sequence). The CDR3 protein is CSARVLDTEQYF. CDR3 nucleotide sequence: TGCAGTGCTAGAGTACTGGACACAGAGCAGTACTTC.

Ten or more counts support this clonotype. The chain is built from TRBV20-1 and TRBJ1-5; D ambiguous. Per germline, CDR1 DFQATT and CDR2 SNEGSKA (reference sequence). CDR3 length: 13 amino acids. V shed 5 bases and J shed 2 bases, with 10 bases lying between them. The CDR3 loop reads CSAREAGNQPQHF. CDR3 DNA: TGCAGTGCTCGGGAGGCGGGCAATCAGCCCCAGCATTTT.

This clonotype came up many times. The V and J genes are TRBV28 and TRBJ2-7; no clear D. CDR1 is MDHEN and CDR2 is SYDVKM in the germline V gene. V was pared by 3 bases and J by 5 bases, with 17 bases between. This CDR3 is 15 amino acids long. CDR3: CASSFMQEPLNEQYF. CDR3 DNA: TGTGCCAGCAGTTTTATGCAAGAGCCTCTCAACGAGCAGTACTTC.

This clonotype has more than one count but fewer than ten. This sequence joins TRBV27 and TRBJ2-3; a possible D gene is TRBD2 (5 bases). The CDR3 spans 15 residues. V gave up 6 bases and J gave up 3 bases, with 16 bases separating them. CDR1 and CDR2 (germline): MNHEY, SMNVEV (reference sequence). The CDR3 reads CASSPSTGMTDTQYF. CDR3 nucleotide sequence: TGTGCCAGCAGCCCCTCGACGGGGATGACAGATACGCAGTATTTT.

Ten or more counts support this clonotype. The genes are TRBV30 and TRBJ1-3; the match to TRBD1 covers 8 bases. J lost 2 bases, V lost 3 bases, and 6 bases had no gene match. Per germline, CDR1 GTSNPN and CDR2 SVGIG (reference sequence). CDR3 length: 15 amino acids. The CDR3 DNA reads TGTGCCTGGAGACTGCAGGGGGCTGCTGGAAACACCATATATTTT. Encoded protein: CAWRLQGAAGNTIYF.

CDR3 region: CASSLGLRMETQYF. The CDR3 DNA is TGTGCCAGCAGCTTAGGACTCCGAATGGAGACCCAGTACTTC. The V and J genes are TRBV11-2 and TRBJ2-5; no clear D. CDR1 is SGHAT and CDR2 is FQNNGV in the germline V gene. The CDR3 has 14 amino acids. V was pared by 1 base and J by 5 bases, with 11 bases between.